This T cell receptor (beta chain) was captured by sequencing in a study of blood T cells in healthy people across ages. In germline, CDR1 is LGHNA, CDR2 YNFKEQ. J gave up 4 bases and V 6 bases, and 5 bases lay outside the gene matches. The CDR3 loop spans 13 amino acids. The use of a sample-barcoded 5' primer and a J-beta primer mix characterized a second PCR of roughly 6 to 11 cycles. In TCRdb, the 5' RACE reads were re-called with MiXCR into one record per CDR3 protein. The data show approximately 790,000 distinct CDR3 sequences, 55% to 65% seen once. The TCR originated in a man aged 25 to 40 in good health. The specimen sequenced was blood. This chain links TRBV4-2 with TRBJ1-1; TRBD1 matches at 7 bases. DNA for the CDR3: TGTGCCAGCAGAGGGGGCGGGGCCACTGAAGCTTTCTTT. Translating gives CASRGGGATEAFF.